This T cell receptor beta chain was sequenced during a study of beta chain features in type 1 diabetes. Across the whole study: Age, gender and cell yields were similar between patients and healthy donors. Study outcomes and limitations: Patients with type 1 diabetes carried fewer insertions and had more deletions at their VDJ junctions. When Type 1 diabetes patients were examined, their TCRB CDR3s proved moderately but significantly shorter in all four CD4+ subsets.

CDR1 and CDR2 from the germline V gene are MGHDK and SYGVNS. This CDR3 comprises 13 residues. V lost 2 bases to trimming and J lost 4 bases, with 8 bases between them. Averaging roughly 110 mL, one heparinised blood draw was given by each donor. On this clone itself: Its antigen is undetermined.

Isolated RNA was reverse transcribed in full, so expressed TCRB transcripts were sequenced. This table comes from immunoSEQ multiplex PCR, and its TCRdb copy is limited to in-frame clones, with some not included. Of more than 120,000 clones detected, 10% to 15% appear once; the ten largest clones hold 1.3%. The source material was central memory CD4+ T cells from blood. The chain joins TRBV25-1 to TRBJ1-2; D is unclear. This TCR came from a man between 18 and 35 years old with type 1 diabetes. The CDR3 DNA is TGTGCCAGCAGTGAAAGGGCATCCTATGGCTACACCTTC. Encoded protein: CASSERASYGYTF.